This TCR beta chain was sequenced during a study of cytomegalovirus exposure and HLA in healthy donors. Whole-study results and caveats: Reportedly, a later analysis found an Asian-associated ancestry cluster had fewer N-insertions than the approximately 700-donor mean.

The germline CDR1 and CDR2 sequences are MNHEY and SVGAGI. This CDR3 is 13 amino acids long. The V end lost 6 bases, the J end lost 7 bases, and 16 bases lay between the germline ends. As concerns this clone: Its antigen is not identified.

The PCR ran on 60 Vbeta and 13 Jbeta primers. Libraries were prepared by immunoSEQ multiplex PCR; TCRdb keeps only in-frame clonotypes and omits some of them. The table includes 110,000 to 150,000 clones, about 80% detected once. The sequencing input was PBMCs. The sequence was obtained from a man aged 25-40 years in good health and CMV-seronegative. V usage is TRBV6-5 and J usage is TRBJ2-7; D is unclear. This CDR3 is CASSNPPLREQYF. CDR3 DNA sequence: TGTGCCAGCAGCAACCCGCCGTTGAGAGAGCAGTACTTC.